The rows below give T cell receptor beta chains drawn from one sample of a study of blood T cell repertoires in COVID-19. Sequenced by immunoSEQ multiplex PCR; TCRdb stores in-frame clones only, minus some. The table records approximately 170,000 clones, 89% of them present only once. Sequencing was done on a sample of PBMCs or T cells enriched from blood (not recorded which). These receptors originate from a young woman who had recovered from COVID-19. The CDR3 runs from the conserved cysteine through the conserved F or W. Each record gives: V gene, D gene, J gene, clone size, CDR3 protein, CDR3 DNA. D genes are given only for firm matches. Only part of the rows carry a size: once, few, many, or a class if the clone is expanded.

TRBV9	-	TRBJ2-1	-	CASSDRSGPYNEQFF	TGTGCCAGCAGTGACCGAAGCGGTCCCTACAATGAGCAGTTCTTC
TRBV7-2	TRBD1	TRBJ1-5	-	CASSSRGQDNQPQHF	TGTGCCAGCAGCTCCCGGGGACAGGACAATCAGCCCCAGCATTTT
TRBV5-8	-	TRBJ2-5	-	CASTGLFQETQYF	TGTGCCAGCACCGGACTGTTCCAAGAGACCCAGTACTTC
TRBV7-2	TRBD2	TRBJ2-4	-	CASSFAGGPQNIQYF	TGTGCCAGCAGCTTTGCGGGAGGGCCCCAAAACATTCAGTACTTC
TRBV9	TRBD1	TRBJ1-2	-	CASSHGTDTYGYTF	TGTGCCAGCAGCCACGGGACAGACACCTATGGCTACACCTTC
TRBV2	-	TRBJ1-5	-	CASRHRVGNQPQHF	TGTGCCAGCAGACACAGGGTTGGCAATCAGCCCCAGCATTTT
TRBV5-3	-	TRBJ2-1	once	CARARLGRLNEQFF	TGTGCCAGAGCAAGACTAGGAAGGCTCAATGAGCAGTTCTTC
TRBV2	-	TRBJ1-6	-	CASSGQGASPLHF	TGTGCCAGCTCTGGGCAGGGCGCTTCACCCCTCCACTTT
TRBV19	-	TRBJ1-1	-	CASTVIGGNTEAFF	TGTGCCAGTACCGTTATAGGGGGGAACACTGAAGCTTTCTTT
TRBV7-9	-	TRBJ2-1	-	CASSSFIPPVNNEQFF	TGTGCCAGCAGCTCTTTCATCCCCCCGGTGAACAATGAGCAGTTCTTC
TRBV7-9	-	TRBJ1-6	many	CASSFGGRGNSPLHF	TGTGCCAGCAGCTTCGGGGGACGCGGTAATTCACCCCTCCACTTT
TRBV27	TRBD2	TRBJ2-1	-	CASSPSGGRVVNEQFF	TGTGCCAGCAGTCCGTCTGGCGGGAGGGTTGTCAATGAGCAGTTCTTC
TRBV27	TRBD2	TRBJ2-2	-	CASSFIGRATGELFF	TGTGCCAGCAGTTTTATCGGGAGGGCCACCGGGGAGCTGTTTTTT
TRBV30	TRBD1	TRBJ1-2	-	CAWDTGGIGYTF	TGTGCCTGGGATACAGGGGGCATCGGCTACACCTTC
TRBV7-9	-	TRBJ2-2	-	CASSLTRVSGELFF	TGTGCCAGCAGCTTAACCAGGGTATCCGGGGAGCTGTTTTTT
TRBV6-6	TRBD1	TRBJ1-4	-	CASSRWTGISTNEKLFF	TGTGCCAGCAGTAGATGGACAGGGATCTCAACTAATGAAAAACTGTTTTTT
TRBV27	TRBD2	TRBJ2-1	-	CASSGVLADNNEQFF	TGTGCCAGCAGCGGGGTACTAGCGGATAACAATGAGCAGTTCTTC
TRBV4-1	-	TRBJ1-3	-	CASKLRDTSGNTIYF	TGCGCCAGTAAGCTCCGGGACACCTCTGGAAACACCATATATTTT
TRBV7-9	TRBD1	TRBJ2-6	-	CASSDRDRDYSGANVLTF	TGTGCCAGCAGCGACCGGGACAGGGACTACTCTGGGGCCAACGTCCTGACTTTC
TRBV4-3	-	TRBJ2-7	-	CASSQGLLSYEQYF	TGCGCCAGCAGCCAAGGACTTCTCTCCTACGAGCAGTACTTC
TRBV6-5	-	TRBJ2-5	-	CASSHLRGSAQYF	TGTGCCAGCAGTCATCTACGGGGATCGGCCCAGTACTTC
TRBV5-1	-	TRBJ2-3	-	CASTRWGPSVDTQYF	TGCGCCAGCACCAGATGGGGGCCCTCAGTAGATACGCAGTATTTT
TRBV4-3	TRBD1	TRBJ2-7	-	CASSQGRTGAYEQYF	TGCGCCAGCAGCCAAGGTCGGACAGGGGCCTACGAGCAGTACTTC
TRBV7-9	TRBD2	TRBJ2-1	-	CASSLRDYLNEQFF	TGTGCCAGCAGCCTAAGGGACTACTTAAATGAGCAGTTCTTC
TRBV29-1	TRBD1	TRBJ2-1	-	CSVGDSNWNEQFF	TGCAGCGTCGGGGACAGCAATTGGAATGAGCAGTTCTTC
TRBV4-2	-	TRBJ1-3	-	CASSPQVSGNTIYF	TGTGCCAGCAGCCCACAGGTCTCTGGAAACACCATATATTTT
TRBV18	-	TRBJ1-4	-	CASSPGQGQEKLFF	TGTGCCAGCTCACCTGGGCAGGGCCAAGAAAAACTGTTTTTT
TRBV6-1	TRBD1	TRBJ1-4	-	CASSEARQGAANEKLFF	TGTGCCAGCAGTGAAGCAAGGCAGGGGGCGGCTAATGAAAAACTGTTTTTT
TRBV2	-	TRBJ1-6	-	CASIEEGSSYNSPLHF	TGTGCCAGCATCGAGGAGGGTAGCTCCTATAATTCACCCCTCCACTTT
TRBV4-1	TRBD1	TRBJ2-2	-	CASSQGRQGARTTGELFF	TGCGCCAGCAGCCAAGGGCGACAGGGGGCGAGGACTACCGGGGAGCTGTTTTTT
TRBV7-9	-	TRBJ2-7	-	CASSFRTAGSSYEQYF	TGTGCCAGCAGCTTCAGGACCGCGGGAAGCTCCTACGAGCAGTACTTC
TRBV5-1	-	TRBJ2-1	-	CASSLGDVTNEQFF	TGCGCCAGCAGCTTGGGCGATGTTACGAATGAGCAGTTCTTC
TRBV7-9	TRBD2	TRBJ2-1	-	CASRPRSSGFYNEQFF	TGTGCCAGCAGACCTCGATCTAGCGGCTTCTACAATGAGCAGTTCTTC
TRBV7-9	-	TRBJ1-1	few	CASSSLAGPEAFF	TGTGCCAGCAGCTCTCTAGCGGGGCCTGAAGCTTTCTTT
TRBV19	-	TRBJ1-6	few	CASSLSGDEYNSPLHF	TGTGCCAGTAGTCTCTCAGGGGACGAATACAATTCACCCCTCCACTTT
TRBV3-1/TRBV3-2	-	TRBJ2-7	-	CASSQEASAYEQYF	TGTGCCAGCAGCCAAGAGGCCAGTGCCTACGAGCAGTACTTC
TRBV10-1	-	TRBJ2-7	once	CAPRPSGSYEQYF	TGCGCGCCTAGGCCAAGCGGTTCCTACGAGCAGTACTTC
TRBV2	TRBD2	TRBJ2-2	-	CASSDVTPGLAGVGTGELFF	TGTGCCAGCAGTGATGTAACACCGGGACTAGCGGGAGTTGGCACCGGGGAGCTGTTTTTT
TRBV27	-	TRBJ1-5	-	CASSFIGEQPQHF	TGTGCCAGCAGTTTCATTGGGGAGCAGCCCCAGCATTTT
TRBV4-1	-	TRBJ2-5	-	CASSQGPTKRQETQYF	TGCGCCAGCAGCCAAGGGCCTACTAAACGACAAGAGACCCAGTACTTC
TRBV2	-	TRBJ1-1	-	CASSERSGRTEAFF	TGTGCCAGCAGTGAACGGTCAGGGCGCACTGAAGCTTTCTTT
TRBV20-1	TRBD1	TRBJ2-3	-	CSARGDREQYF	TGCAGTGCTAGAGGAGACAGGGAACAGTATTTT
TRBV5-4	-	TRBJ2-5	-	CATHPPLAPQTQYF	TGTGCTACCCACCCCCCACTAGCACCTCAGACCCAGTACTTC
TRBV21-1	-	TRBJ1-2	-	CASSKDWTGGSNYGYTF	TGTGCCAGCAGCAAAGATTGGACAGGGGGCAGTAACTATGGCTACACCTTC
TRBV12-3/TRBV12-4	TRBD2	TRBJ2-1	-	CASSLLAANEQFF	TGTGCCAGCAGTTTACTAGCGGCCAATGAGCAGTTCTTC
TRBV10-3	-	TRBJ2-3	-	CAISEAGRGEFGTDTQYF	TGTGCCATCAGTGAGGCCGGGAGAGGTGAATTTGGGACAGATACGCAGTATTTT
TRBV3-1/TRBV3-2	-	TRBJ1-1	-	CASSNPRVADTEAFF	TGTGCCAGCAGCAACCCGCGGGTCGCGGACACTGAAGCTTTCTTT
TRBV6-5	TRBD2	TRBJ2-3	-	CASNGGRDTDTQYF	TGTGCCAGCAATGGCGGGAGGGACACAGATACGCAGTATTTT